The 2 T cell receptor beta chains given below trace back to one sample, sequenced in a study of cytomegalovirus exposure and HLA in healthy donors. 13 Jbeta primers and 60 Vbeta primers were used for the PCR. Libraries were prepared by immunoSEQ multiplex PCR; TCRdb keeps only in-frame clonotypes and omits some of them. The repertoire consists of around 130,000 clones, with 70% to 90% occurring once and the leading ten covering about 1.8%. The sequencing input was PBMCs. The receptors shown here come from a man aged 40-50 years in good health and CMV-seronegative.

The genes are TRBV30 and TRBJ2-1; TRBD1 matches 10 bases. The CDR3 runs to 13 residues. After removal of 5 bases from V and 8 bases from J, the junction contained 6 bases not matched to a gene. From germline, CDR1 is GTSNPN and CDR2 SVGIG (reference sequence). The CDR3 sequence is CAWVRDRGHEQFF. The DNA of the CDR3 is TGTGCCTGGGTCCGGGACAGGGGCCATGAGCAGTTCTTC.

The chain uses TRBV19 and TRBJ2-5; D perhaps matches TRBD1 (6 bases). The CDR3 extends over 12 amino acids. Germline V gives CDR1 LNHDA, CDR2 SQIVND (reference sequence). V was shortened by 5 bases and J by 5 bases, with 9 bases between the two germline ends. As DNA, the CDR3 is TGTGCCAGTAGTTCAAGGGGGGAGACCCAGTACTTC. This codes for CASSSRGETQYF.